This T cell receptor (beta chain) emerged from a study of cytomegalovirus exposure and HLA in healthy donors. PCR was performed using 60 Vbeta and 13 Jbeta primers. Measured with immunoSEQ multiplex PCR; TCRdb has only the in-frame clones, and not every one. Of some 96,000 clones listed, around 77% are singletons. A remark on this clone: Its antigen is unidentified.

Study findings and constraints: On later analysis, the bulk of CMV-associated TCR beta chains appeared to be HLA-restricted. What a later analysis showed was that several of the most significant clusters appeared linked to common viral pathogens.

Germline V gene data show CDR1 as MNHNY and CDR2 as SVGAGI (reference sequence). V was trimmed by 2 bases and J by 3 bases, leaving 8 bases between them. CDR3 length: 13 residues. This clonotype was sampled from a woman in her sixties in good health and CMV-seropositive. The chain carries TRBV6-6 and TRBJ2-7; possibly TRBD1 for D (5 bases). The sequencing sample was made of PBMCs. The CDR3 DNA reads TGTGCCAGCAGTTACGGCAGGGACTACGAGCAGTACTTC. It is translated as CASSYGRDYEQYF.